This T cell receptor (beta chain) was observed in a study of T cell responses to AZD1222 COVID-19 vaccine. Findings and caveats of the study: Of spike-specific TCRs, nearly half reportedly target regions left unmutated in variants. A rise in Spike-specific TCR breadth and depth followed two AZD1222 doses. The donors showed a predominance of white British ancestry and of females, with possible underestimation of clonal diversity. Repertoires were obtained only post-peak T cell response.

About this clone: Its antigen is unidentified.

The CDR3 runs to 16 residues. Germline lookup yields CDR1 MNHEY and CDR2 SVGEGT. V was pared by 7 bases and J by 0 bases, with 9 bases of the junction left unmatched. TCRdb keeps only in-frame clones here, not all; method: immunoSEQ multiplex PCR. The sample consists of around 180,000 clones, approximately 90% of them appearing once. This sequence originates from an adult in good health. Material: peripheral blood, obtained on day 0 of AZD1222 vaccination. The chain joins TRBV6-2 or TRBV6-3 to TRBJ1-5, with 7 nucleotides matching TRBD1. The CDR3 reads CASTPNRDSSNQPQHF. The CDR3 DNA sequence: TGTGCCAGCACCCCAAACCGGGACAGTAGCAATCAGCCCCAGCATTTT.